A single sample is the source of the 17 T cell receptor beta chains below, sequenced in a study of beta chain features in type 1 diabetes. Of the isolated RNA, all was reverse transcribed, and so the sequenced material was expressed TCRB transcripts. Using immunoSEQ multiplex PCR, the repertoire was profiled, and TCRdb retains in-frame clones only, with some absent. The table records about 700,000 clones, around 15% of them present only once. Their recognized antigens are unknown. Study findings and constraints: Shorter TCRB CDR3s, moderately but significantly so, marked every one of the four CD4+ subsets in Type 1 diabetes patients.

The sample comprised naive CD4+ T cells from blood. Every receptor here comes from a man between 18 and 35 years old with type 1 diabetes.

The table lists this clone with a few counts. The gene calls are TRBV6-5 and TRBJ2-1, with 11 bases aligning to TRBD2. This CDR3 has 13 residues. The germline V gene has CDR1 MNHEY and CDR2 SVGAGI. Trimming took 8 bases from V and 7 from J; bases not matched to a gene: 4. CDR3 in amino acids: CASGRLAGNEQFF. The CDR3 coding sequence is TGTGCCAGCGGTCGACTAGCGGGGAATGAGCAGTTCTTC.

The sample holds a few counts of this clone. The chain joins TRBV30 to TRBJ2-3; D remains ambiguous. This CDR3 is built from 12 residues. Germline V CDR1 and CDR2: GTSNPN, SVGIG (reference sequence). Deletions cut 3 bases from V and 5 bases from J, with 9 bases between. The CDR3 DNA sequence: TGTGCCTGGAGAGGCAGTGGAGATACGCAGTATTTT. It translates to CAWRGSGDTQYF.

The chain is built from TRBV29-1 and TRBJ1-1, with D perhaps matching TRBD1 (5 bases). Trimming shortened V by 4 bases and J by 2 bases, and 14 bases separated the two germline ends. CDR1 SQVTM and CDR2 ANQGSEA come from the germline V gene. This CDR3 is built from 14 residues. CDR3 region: CSVVVGPYNTEAFF. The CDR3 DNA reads TGCAGCGTTGTGGTGGGACCCTATAACACTGAAGCTTTCTTT.

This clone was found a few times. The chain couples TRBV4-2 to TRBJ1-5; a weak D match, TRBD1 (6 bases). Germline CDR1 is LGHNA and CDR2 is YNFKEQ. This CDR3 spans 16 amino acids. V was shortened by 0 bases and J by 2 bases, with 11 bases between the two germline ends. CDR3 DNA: TGTGCCAGCAGCCAAGAGTCGGGGGCCGGCAATCAGCCCCAGCATTTT. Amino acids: CASSQESGAGNQPQHF.

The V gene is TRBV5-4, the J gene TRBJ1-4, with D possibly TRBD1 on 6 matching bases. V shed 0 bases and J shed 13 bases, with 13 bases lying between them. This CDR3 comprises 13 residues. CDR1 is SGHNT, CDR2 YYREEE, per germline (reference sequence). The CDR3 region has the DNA TGTGCCAGCAGCTTGGATGACGGAGGGGGACTGTTTTTT. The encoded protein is CASSLDDGGGLFF.

DNA of the CDR3: TGTGCCAGCAGCCAAGATTGGGGAGGGACTATCATAGATACGCAGTATTTT. It yields the protein CASSQDWGGTIIDTQYF. This rearrangement joins TRBV14 to TRBJ2-3; 7 nucleotides align to TRBD2. Germline lookup yields CDR1 SGHDN and CDR2 FVKESK. CDR3 length: 17 amino acids. V shed 0 bases and J 5 bases; nucleotides not matched to a gene: 11.

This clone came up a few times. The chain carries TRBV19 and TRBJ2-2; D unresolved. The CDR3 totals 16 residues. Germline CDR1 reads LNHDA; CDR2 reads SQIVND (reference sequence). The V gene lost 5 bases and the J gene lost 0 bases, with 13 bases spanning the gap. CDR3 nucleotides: TGTGCCAGTAGTTCTCGGTGGGTAACGAACACCGGGGAGCTGTTTTTT. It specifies CASSSRWVTNTGELFF.

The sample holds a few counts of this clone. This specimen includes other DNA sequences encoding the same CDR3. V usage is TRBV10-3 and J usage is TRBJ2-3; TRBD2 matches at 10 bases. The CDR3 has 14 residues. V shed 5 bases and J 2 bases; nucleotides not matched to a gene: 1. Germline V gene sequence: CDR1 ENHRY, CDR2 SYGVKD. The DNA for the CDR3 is TGTGCCATCAGTAGCGGGGGGGCCACAGATACGCAGTATTTT. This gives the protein CAISSGGATDTQYF.

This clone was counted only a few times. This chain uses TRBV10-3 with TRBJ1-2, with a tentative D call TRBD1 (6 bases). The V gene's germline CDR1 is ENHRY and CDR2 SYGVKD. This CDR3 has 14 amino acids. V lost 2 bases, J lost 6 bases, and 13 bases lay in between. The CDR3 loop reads CAISEQTGSHGYTF. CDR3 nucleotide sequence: TGTGCCATCAGTGAGCAAACAGGGAGCCATGGCTACACCTTC.

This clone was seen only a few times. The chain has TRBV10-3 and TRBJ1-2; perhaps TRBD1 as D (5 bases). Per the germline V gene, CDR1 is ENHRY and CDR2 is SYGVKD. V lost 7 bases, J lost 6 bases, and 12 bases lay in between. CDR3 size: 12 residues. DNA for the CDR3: TGTGCCATCACCCAGGGTTTGGATGGCTACACCTTC. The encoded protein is CAITQGLDGYTF.

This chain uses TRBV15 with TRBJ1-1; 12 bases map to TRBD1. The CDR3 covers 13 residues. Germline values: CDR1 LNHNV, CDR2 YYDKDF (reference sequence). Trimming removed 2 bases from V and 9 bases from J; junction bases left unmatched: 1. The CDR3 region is CATSRWDRGQAFF. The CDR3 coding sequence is TGTGCCACCAGCAGATGGGACAGGGGGCAAGCTTTCTTT.

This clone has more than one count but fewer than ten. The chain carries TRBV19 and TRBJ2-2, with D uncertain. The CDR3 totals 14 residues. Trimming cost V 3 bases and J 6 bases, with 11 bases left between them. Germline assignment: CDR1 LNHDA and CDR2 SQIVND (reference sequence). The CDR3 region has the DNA TGTGCCAGTAGTATCGGGCGGCCGGCCGGGGAGCTGTTTTTT. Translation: CASSIGRPAGELFF.

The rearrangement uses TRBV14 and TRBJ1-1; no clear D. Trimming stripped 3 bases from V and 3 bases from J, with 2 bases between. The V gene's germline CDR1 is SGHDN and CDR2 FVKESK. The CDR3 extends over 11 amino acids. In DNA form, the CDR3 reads TGTGCCAGCAGCCACCACACTGAAGCTTTCTTT. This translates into CASSHHTEAFF.

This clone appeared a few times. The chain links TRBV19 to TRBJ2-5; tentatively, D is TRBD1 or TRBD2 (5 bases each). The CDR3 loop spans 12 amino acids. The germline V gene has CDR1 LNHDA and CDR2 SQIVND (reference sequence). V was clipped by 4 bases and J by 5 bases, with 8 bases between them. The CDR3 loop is CASSKGEETQYF. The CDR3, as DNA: TGTGCCAGTAGTAAAGGGGAGGAGACCCAGTACTTC.

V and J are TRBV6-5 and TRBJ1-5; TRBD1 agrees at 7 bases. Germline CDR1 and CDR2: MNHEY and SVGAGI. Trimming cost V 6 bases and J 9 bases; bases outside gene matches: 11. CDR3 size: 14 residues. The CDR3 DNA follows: TGTGCCAGCAGACACAGGGGTCCGGGTGTGCCCCAGCATTTT. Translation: CASRHRGPGVPQHF.

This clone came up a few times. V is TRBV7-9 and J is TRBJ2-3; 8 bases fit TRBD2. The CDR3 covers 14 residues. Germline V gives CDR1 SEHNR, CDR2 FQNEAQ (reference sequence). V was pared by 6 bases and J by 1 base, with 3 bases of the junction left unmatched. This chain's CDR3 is CASRRAGGTDTQYF. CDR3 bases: TGTGCCAGCAGAAGAGCGGGGGGCACAGATACGCAGTATTTT.

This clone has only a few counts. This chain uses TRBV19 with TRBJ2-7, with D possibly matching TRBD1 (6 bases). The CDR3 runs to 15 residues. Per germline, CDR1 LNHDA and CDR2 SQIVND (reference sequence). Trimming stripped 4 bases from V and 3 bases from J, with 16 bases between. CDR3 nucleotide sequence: TGTGCCAGTAGTAAAAACAGGGTGGCGAACTACGAGCAGTACTTC. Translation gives CASSKNRVANYEQYF.